This T cell receptor (beta chain) appears in the sequencing data of a study of OX40 agonist ivuxolimab in advanced cancers. It was autoimmune disease history or systemic immunosuppression that excluded patients. The CDR3 extends over 12 amino acids. Germline CDR1 MNHEY, CDR2 SMNVEV (reference sequence). Unmatched junction bases numbered 1, after V lost 4 bases and J lost 6 bases. Measured with immunoSEQ multiplex PCR; TCRdb has only the in-frame clones, and not every one. Of 65,000 to 70,000 clones in the sample, nearly 90% were seen once. The V and J genes are TRBV27 and TRBJ2-3; the match to TRBD2 covers 7 bases. The TCR was taken from an adult with an advanced solid tumor such as melanoma, head and neck, liver or kidney cancer. The specimen comprised CD4+ or CD8+ T cells sorted from blood, sampled in a trial of the OX40 agonist ivuxolimab. The DNA of the CDR3 is TGTGCCAGCAGTTCTAGCGGCGATACGCAGTATTTT. This translates into CASSSSGDTQYF.